The 11 T cell receptor beta chains given below trace back to one sample, sequenced in a study of cytomegalovirus exposure and HLA in healthy donors (dated by TCRdb to 2016 to 2017). The library relied on the immunoSEQ multiplex PCR assay. For the multiplex PCR, a mixture combining 60 forward primers for TCR Vbeta segments and 13 reverse primers for TCR Jbeta segments was used. The table comes from immuneACCESS by way of TCRdb, which keeps in-frame sequences with V and J called. Part of the clones is missing from these tables; in studies checked, under half for an unresolved V gene and the rest for unknown reasons. Recorded for this sample are around 140,000 clones; 75% to 90% of them occurred a single time. The leading ten clones occupy roughly 2.9% of the sample. The sample was PBMCs. These receptors originate from a woman in her thirties in good health and CMV-seronegative.

The sample holds one count of this clone. This chain joins TRBV4-1 and TRBJ2-1, with 9 bases aligning to TRBD2. Germline lookup yields CDR1 MGHRA and CDR2 YSYEKL. J was trimmed by 7 bases and V by 4 bases; bases with no gene match: 14. CDR3 size: 17 residues. The CDR3 DNA reads as TGCGCCAGCAGCCTCGGGGGCGGGGGGGCTTGGAGGAATGAGCAGTTCTTC. Its protein product is CASSLGGGGAWRNEQFF.

The chain is built from TRBV19 and TRBJ2-1, with no clear D. CDR1 and CDR2 (germline): LNHDA, SQIVND (reference sequence). This CDR3 has 12 residues. V was trimmed by 9 bases and J by 4 bases, leaving 10 bases between them. Written as DNA, the CDR3 is TGTGCCAGCGGTTCCAGGTACAATGAGCAGTTCTTC. Amino acids: CASGSRYNEQFF. The whole variable domain, remainder taken from reference TRBV19 and TRBJ2-1, is DGGITQSPKYLFRKEGQNVTLSCEQNLNHDAMYWYRQDPGQGLRLIYYSQIVNDFQKGDIAEGYSVSREKKESFPLTVTSAQKNPTAFYLCASGSRYNEQFFGPGTRLTVL.

V usage is TRBV25-1 and J usage is TRBJ2-7; D ambiguous. Germline CDR1 reads MGHDK; CDR2 reads SYGVNS. V lost 10 bases and J 0 bases, leaving 13 bases between the germline ends. The CDR3 loop spans 13 amino acids. The CDR3 loop reads CATRWPNSYEQYF. The DNA of the CDR3 is TGTGCCACCCGCTGGCCCAACTCCTACGAGCAGTACTTC.

The chain recombines TRBV27 with TRBJ2-7; TRBD1 matches at 10 bases. V lost 5 bases and J lost 1; bases outside the gene matches: 11. This CDR3 is built from 17 residues. Germline V gene lookup returns CDR1 MNHEY and CDR2 SMNVEV (reference sequence). This chain's CDR3 is CASSRDYGTGESYEQYF. CDR3 nucleotides: TGTGCCAGCAGTCGAGATTACGGGACAGGGGAGTCCTACGAGCAGTACTTC.

The chain recombines TRBV11-2 with TRBJ2-3, with D possibly matching TRBD1 (6 bases). The germline V and J ends were trimmed by 4 bases and 5 bases, with 13 bases remaining between them. The CDR3 runs to 14 residues. Germline CDR1 and CDR2: SGHAT and FQNNGV. The CDR3 DNA reads TGTGCCAGCAGCTCATCCGCAGGGGTAGATACGCAGTATTTT. Amino acids: CASSSSAGVDTQYF.

This sequence joins TRBV27 and TRBJ2-7; 16 bases line up with TRBD2. V was clipped by 6 bases and J by 0 bases; unmatched bases: 5. The CDR3 has 17 residues. The germline gives CDR1 MNHEY, CDR2 SMNVEV (reference sequence). This CDR3 reads CASRGTSGGGSSYEQYF. Written as DNA, the CDR3 is TGTGCCAGCAGGGGGACTAGCGGGGGGGGAAGCTCCTACGAGCAGTACTTC.

The gene calls are TRBV27 and TRBJ2-1, with 12 bases that match TRBD2. Germline V CDR1 and CDR2: MNHEY, SMNVEV (reference sequence). CDR3 size: 19 residues. V was pared by 5 bases and J by 0 bases, with 11 bases of the junction left unmatched. CDR3 residues: CASSPPGTSGRSSYNEQFF. CDR3 DNA: TGTGCCAGCAGTCCTCCCGGGACTAGCGGGCGGAGCTCCTACAATGAGCAGTTCTTC.

The chain uses TRBV13 and TRBJ2-5, with 7 bases that match TRBD2. The better agreement between TRBJ2-7 and the DNA end casts doubt on the J call. This CDR3 has 16 amino acids. From germline, CDR1 is PRHDT and CDR2 FYEKMQ (reference sequence). CDR3 protein: CASSPTLRDYTYEQYF. As DNA, the CDR3 is TGTGCCAGCAGCCCGACCCTGAGGGACTATACCTACGAGCAGTACTTC.

This rearrangement joins TRBV28 to TRBJ1-2, with 7 bases that match TRBD1. J gave up 4 bases and V 1 base, and 6 bases lay outside the gene matches. This CDR3 is built from 15 residues. CDR1 MDHEN and CDR2 SYDVKM come from the germline V gene. The CDR3 DNA follows: TGTGCCAGCAGTTTATCCAAGACAGGGCGCTATGGCTACACCTTC. It encodes CASSLSKTGRYGYTF.

The chain joins TRBV2 to TRBJ2-2, with 8 positions matching TRBD1. With V trimmed by 4 bases and J by 4 bases, 5 bases remained unmatched. The CDR3 contains 15 residues. Germline V CDR1 and CDR2: SNHLY, FYNNEI. CDR3 in DNA: TGTGCCAGCAGTGCCAGGACAGGGTTCACCGGGGAGCTGTTTTTT. Residues: CASSARTGFTGELFF. The full variable domain, in which reference TRBV2 and TRBJ2-2 provide the parts outside the CDR3, is EPEVTQTPSHQVTQMGQEVILRCVPISNHLYFYWYRQILGQKVEFLVSFYNNEISEKSEIFDDQFSVERPDGSNFTLKIRSTKLEDSAMYFCASSARTGFTGELFFGEGSRLTVL.

The V call is TRBV2, the J call TRBJ1-2, with D perhaps TRBD1 (6 bases). This CDR3 has 12 residues. CDR1 is SNHLY and CDR2 is FYNNEI in the germline V gene. V lost 10 bases and J lost 0, with 9 bases in between. DNA of the CDR3: TGTGCCAACCGGGACACTAACTATGGCTACACCTTC. This translates into CANRDTNYGYTF.